The 28 T cell receptor beta chains presented below share a single source sample, sequenced in a study of T-cell memory formation after mild COVID-19. Each CDR3 protein is one row after TCRdb ran MiXCR on the 5' RACE reads. This table holds about 430,000 distinct CDR3 sequences, roughly 24% found once. Input material: PBMCs or a T cell subset sorted from them (not recorded which). These receptors originate from an adult woman who had mild COVID-19 (a few samples of this study predate the infection). Cell type and time point are not known.

The V and J genes are TRBV11-2 and TRBJ2-1, with 13 bases aligning to TRBD2. The CDR3 is 19 residues long. Germline CDR1 SGHAT, CDR2 FQNNGV. J was trimmed by 2 bases and V by 5 bases; bases with no gene match: 12. Here the CDR3 DNA reads TGTGCCAGCAGCACGACCGGGACTAGCGGGACCTCCGCCTACAATGAGCAGTTCTTC. Its translation is CASSTTGTSGTSAYNEQFF.

This clonotype showed up just a few times. J is TRBJ2-7 and V is TRBV4-2; D not resolved. Germline CDR1 and CDR2: LGHNA and YNFKEQ. The V and J ends lost 1 base and 2 bases respectively, with 3 bases between them. This CDR3 is 12 amino acids long. The CDR3 loop is CASSQAPYEQYF. The DNA for the CDR3 is TGTGCCAGCAGCCAAGCCCCCTACGAGCAGTACTTC.

The chain uses TRBV6-5 and TRBJ1-1; TRBD1 might be the D (5 bases). V was trimmed by 2 bases and J by 5 bases, leaving 12 bases between them. The CDR3 loop spans 14 amino acids. The V gene's germline CDR1 is MNHEY and CDR2 SVGAGI. CDR3 protein: CASSYVGGRTEAFF. As DNA, the CDR3 is TGTGCCAGCAGTTACGTCGGGGGTAGGACTGAAGCTTTCTTT.

Ten or more counts support this clonotype. The J gene is TRBJ2-1, the V gene TRBV23-1; the match to TRBD2 covers 9 bases. TRBV23-1 is classed as an ORF, of uncertain function. CDR3 size: 19 residues. V trimming: 0 bases; J trimming: 0 bases; junction bases outside the gene matches: 9. CDR3 in amino acids: CASSQSVSRAGGSYNEQFF. The CDR3 bases are TGCGCCAGCAGTCAATCGGTATCCCGAGCGGGGGGCTCCTACAATGAGCAGTTCTTC.

The V call is TRBV4-3, the J call TRBJ2-2; weak D call: TRBD2 (5 bases). V gave up 3 bases and J gave up 4 bases, with 15 bases separating them. Germline CDR1 is LGHNA and CDR2 is YSLEER. The CDR3 is 16 amino acids. The CDR3 coding sequence is TGCGCCAGCAGCCAGGGTCCGGGGATCGGCACCGGGGAGCTGTTTTTT. This encodes CASSQGPGIGTGELFF.

The table lists this clonotype with many counts. The chain couples TRBV12-3 or TRBV12-4 to TRBJ1-1; weak D call: TRBD1 (5 bases). V lost 5 bases, J lost 2 bases, and 21 bases lay in between. The CDR3 is 17 residues long. The CDR3 bases are TGTGCCAGCAGTGGTCTTCGACAGAGTACGGGAAACACTGAAGCTTTCTTT. Translated: CASSGLRQSTGNTEAFF.

This chain joins TRBV12-3 or TRBV12-4 and TRBJ1-2; D is undetermined. This CDR3 is built from 14 residues. The V end was cut by 3 bases, the J end by 10 bases, with 18 bases between. CDR3 residues: CASSLAGTGRDYTF. The CDR3 bases are TGTGCCAGCAGTTTGGCGGGAACCGGACGGGACTACACCTTC.

The chain combines TRBV20-1 with TRBJ1-2; the D gene is possibly TRBD1 (5 bases). The CDR3 is 13 residues long. Germline V CDR1 and CDR2: DFQATT, SNEGSKA (reference sequence). Trimming cost V 1 base and J 2 bases, with 8 bases left between them. CDR3 DNA: TGCAGTGCTAGAGCTCAGGGAAACTATGGCTACACCTTC. Its protein product is CSARAQGNYGYTF.

This chain connects TRBV4-1 to TRBJ2-5, with TRBD2 identical over 11 bases. Germline assignment: CDR1 MGHRA and CDR2 YSYEKL. V gave up 1 base and J gave up 4 bases; unmatched junction bases: 2. This CDR3 has 15 amino acids. The CDR3 DNA follows: TGCGCCAGCAGCCAAGCCCTAGCGGGGGGAGAGACCCAGTACTTC. Amino acids: CASSQALAGGETQYF.

This clonotype showed up just a few times. The CDR3 region is CASSLGARGDYTF. CDR3 sequence (DNA): TGTGCCAGCAGTTTAGGGGCCCGGGGGGACTACACCTTC. This sequence joins TRBV27 and TRBJ1-2; D is possibly TRBD1 (5 bases). CDR1 and CDR2 (germline): MNHEY, SMNVEV (reference sequence). The germline V and J ends were trimmed by 2 bases and 10 bases, with 14 bases remaining between them. The CDR3 consists of 13 residues.

CDR3 sequence reads: CATKGPDTDTQYF. The CDR3 DNA sequence: TGTGCCACCAAAGGGCCAGACACAGATACGCAGTATTTT. The chain employs TRBV24-1 and TRBJ2-3, with D uncertain. Germline V gene data show CDR1 as KGHDR and CDR2 as SFDVKD. Between the trimmed V and J ends, which lost 8 bases and 2 bases, there was a span of 10 bases. This CDR3 spans 13 amino acids.

This clonotype was seen a few times. The chain joins TRBV4-1 to TRBJ1-1; D remains unclear. Germline CDR1 MGHRA, CDR2 YSYEKL. CDR3 size: 12 residues. The V end was cut by 3 bases, the J end by 6 bases, with 8 bases between. DNA of the CDR3: TGCGCCAGCAGCCACCTTGGGTCTGAAGCTTTCTTT. This gives the protein CASSHLGSEAFF.

This clonotype was seen repeatedly, ten times or more. This chain joins TRBV6-2 or TRBV6-3 and TRBJ2-3; TRBD2 matches 8 bases. V shed 6 bases and J 4 bases; nucleotides not matched to a gene: 6. The CDR3 spans 14 residues. The germline gives CDR1 MNHEY, CDR2 SVGEGT. CDR3 sequence: CASRHTSGSDTQYF. CDR3 sequence (DNA): TGTGCCAGCAGACACACTAGCGGATCAGATACGCAGTATTTT.

This clonotype came up a few times. The gene calls are TRBV6-5 and TRBJ2-7; D is ambiguous. Germline V gene data show CDR1 as MNHEY and CDR2 as SVGAGI. V lost 2 bases and J lost 0, with 8 bases in between. The CDR3 spans 14 residues. The CDR3 nucleotides are TGTGCCAGCAGTTACAATTCGGACTCCTACGAGCAGTACTTC. It codes for CASSYNSDSYEQYF.

The chain has TRBV3-1 and TRBJ2-2, with 8 bases lining up with TRBD1. With 8 bases clipped from V and 2 bases from J, the junction kept 4 bases outside the gene matches. Per the germline V gene, CDR1 is LGHDT and CDR2 is YNNKEL (reference sequence). The CDR3 is 14 amino acids. The CDR3 here is CASVAGGNTGELFF. CDR3 in DNA: TGTGCCAGCGTGGCAGGGGGCAACACCGGGGAGCTGTTTTTT.

The chain uses TRBV24-1 and TRBJ1-2, with D unresolved. Germline-derived CDR1 and CDR2 are KGHDR and SFDVKD. V lost 0 bases to trimming and J lost 3 bases, with 7 bases between them. The CDR3 sequence is 14 residues long. DNA for the CDR3: TGTGCCACCAGTGATTTGTTCACAGACTATGGCTACACCTTC. This encodes CATSDLFTDYGYTF.

This chain joins TRBV7-9 and TRBJ1-2; 10 nucleotides match TRBD1. CDR3 length equals 15 residues. The germline V gene has CDR1 SEHNR and CDR2 FQNEAQ (reference sequence). The trim removed 5 bases at V and 6 bases at J, leaving 9 bases unmatched. The chain's CDR3 is CASSNRDRGIHGYTF. CDR3 coding DNA: TGTGCCAGCAGCAATAGGGACAGGGGTATTCATGGCTACACCTTC.

There are a few counts of this clonotype. The J gene is TRBJ2-5, the V gene TRBV28; D remains unclear. Between the trimmed V and J ends, which lost 6 bases and 9 bases, there was a span of 23 bases. Looked up from germline, CDR1 is MDHEN and CDR2 is SYDVKM. The CDR3 runs 15 residues. CDR3 DNA sequence: TGTGCCAGCAGCCCTTCTTGGCCCCTCCAGTTGGCCCAGTACTTC. It is translated as CASSPSWPLQLAQYF.

The sample holds a few counts of this clonotype. This sequence joins TRBV10-3 and TRBJ2-7; 7 bases map to TRBD1. Germline CDR1 and CDR2: ENHRY and SYGVKD. Unmatched junction bases numbered 7, after V lost 6 bases and J lost 5 bases. CDR3 size: 13 residues. The DNA for the CDR3 is TGTGCCATCAGGAGGGACAGCCCCCACGAGCAGTACTTC. This codes for CAIRRDSPHEQYF.

This clonotype turned up a few times. The chain combines TRBV6-9 with TRBJ2-5; 8 bases are shared with TRBD2. CDR3 length: 13 amino acids. The germline V gene encodes CDR1 MNHGY and CDR2 SVAAGI. Losses at the gene ends were 11 bases for V and 5 bases for J; bases not matched to a gene: 10. The DNA of the CDR3 is TGTGCCCCCACGAGCGGGAGAGGCGAGACCCAGTACTTC. Protein: CAPTSGRGETQYF.

The table lists this clonotype with a few counts. The rearrangement links TRBV18 to TRBJ2-5, with TRBD2 matching 10 bases. V shed 0 bases and J 4 bases; nucleotides not matched to a gene: 5. The germline CDR1 and CDR2 sequences are KGHSH and LQKENI. The CDR3 runs to 16 residues. CDR3 protein: CASSPPGLAISETQYF. The DNA for the CDR3 is TGTGCCAGCTCACCACCGGGACTAGCGATTTCAGAGACCCAGTACTTC.

The genes are TRBV7-2 and TRBJ2-5; D possibly corresponds to TRBD1 (6 bases). Germline values: CDR1 SGHTA, CDR2 FQGNSA. Trimming shortened V by 4 bases and J by 5 bases, and 14 bases separated the two germline ends. The CDR3 sequence is 14 residues long. The CDR3 bases are TGTGCCAGCAGCTCAACAGGGACACGGGAGACCCAGTACTTC. This gives the protein CASSSTGTRETQYF.

This clonotype was recorded a few times. The rearrangement joins TRBV20-1 to TRBJ2-7; either TRBD1 or TRBD2 may supply D (5 bases each). Between the trimmed V and J ends, which lost 2 bases and 3 bases, there was a span of 11 bases. The CDR3 has 13 amino acids. Germline V gene data show CDR1 as DFQATT and CDR2 as SNEGSKA (reference sequence). The CDR3 sequence: CSARPGPSYEQYF. The CDR3 DNA reads as TGCAGTGCTAGACCGGGACCTAGCTACGAGCAGTACTTC.

Turning to this clonotype: A read error may account for a junction end that differs from germline. V and J are TRBV7-9 and TRBJ2-1; a weak D match, TRBD2 (8 bases). This CDR3 has 13 residues. Germline V gives CDR1 SEHNR, CDR2 FQNEAQ (reference sequence). CDR3 in amino acids: CASRPSSGGTDVF. The CDR3 nucleotides read TGTGCCAGCAGGCCATCTTCGGGGGGGACAGACGTCTTC.

This clonotype has just a few counts. The CDR3: CAISESPDSVGYTF. As DNA, the CDR3 is TGTGCCATCAGTGAGTCTCCGGACAGCGTTGGCTACACCTTC. The chain employs TRBV10-3 and TRBJ1-2; possibly TRBD1 for D (6 bases). V was pared by 0 bases and J by 7 bases, with 12 bases between. The CDR3 has 14 amino acids. Per germline, CDR1 ENHRY and CDR2 SYGVKD.

J is TRBJ2-5 and V is TRBV5-5; weak D call: TRBD1 (9 bases). This CDR3 has 20 amino acids. Germline CDR1 reads SGHKS; CDR2 reads YYEKEE (reference sequence). The V end was cut by 4 bases, the J end by 5 bases, with 33 bases between. CDR3 loop: CASSPLGQGGSAGGSETQYF. CDR3 sequence (DNA): TGTGCCAGCAGCCCCCTGGGACAGGGAGGGTCGGCGGGAGGCAGTGAGACCCAGTACTTC.

This clonotype was counted only a few times. CDR3 coding DNA: TGTGCCAGCAGACCGGGGAACATTCAGTACTTC. Its translation: CASRPGNIQYF. The chain joins TRBV11-2 to TRBJ2-4; D possibly corresponds to TRBD2 (5 bases). CDR1 and CDR2 from the germline V gene are SGHAT and FQNNGV. This CDR3 is 11 amino acids long. Trimming shortened V by 6 bases and J by 7 bases, and 7 bases separated the two germline ends.

The chain joins TRBV7-2 to TRBJ1-5, with D unresolved. This CDR3 is 16 amino acids long. The V gene lost 0 bases and the J gene lost 2 bases, with 11 bases spanning the gap. CDR1 SGHTA and CDR2 FQGNSA come from the germline V gene. Written as DNA, the CDR3 is TGTGCCAGCAGCTTAGCACCCACTTGGGGCAATCAGCCCCAGCATTTT. It encodes CASSLAPTWGNQPQHF.